What follows is one T cell receptor beta chain and its context. Measured with immunoSEQ multiplex PCR; TCRdb has only the in-frame clones, and not every one. There are about 62,000 clones in the sample; roughly 86% occur only once, and roughly 1% lies in the top ten. Trimming pared 3 bases from V and 5 bases from J, leaving 16 bases between. CDR3 length: 15 residues. Germline V CDR1 and CDR2: LGHNA, YNFKEQ. The data were taken from a study of blood T cell repertoires in COVID-19. At the level of the study: Samples taken during acute and convalescent COVID-19 were collected in the United States, Italy and Spain.

The receptor was derived from a man between 70 and 80 years old with acute or convalescent COVID-19. Sequencing was performed on peripheral blood. V gene TRBV4-2 combines with J gene TRBJ1-1; D is uncertain. The CDR3 protein is CASSQAGGVGTEAFF. The CDR3 DNA follows: TGTGCCAGCAGCCAGGCAGGCGGGGTAGGGACTGAAGCTTTCTTT.